The TCR beta chain described here comes from a study of T cells in women clearing cervical HPV infection. Looking at the study overall: Cases were women with histologically confirmed HPV16-related CIN3 or worse, including a couple of invasive cancers. Control women cleared a single incident HPV16 infection within 12 months. Study-wide results and limits: Unknown T-cell numbers per sample may underlie the richness differences.

As for this clone: Its antigen remains unknown. The read terminates 3 residues before the CDR3 end, so the remaining end is supplied by the germline J gene.

Data came from immunoSEQ multiplex PCR; TCRdb stores just in-frame clones and leaves some out. This sample's clone table lists 9,500 to 15,000 clones. Prevalent HPV16 infections were excluded; only incident single HPV16 infections included. This CDR3 is 16 amino acids long. The V and J ends lost 2 bases and 0 bases respectively, with 10 bases between them. The germline V gene encodes CDR1 SGHVS and CDR2 FNYEAQ. This sequence was found in a woman aged 18 to 69 with a cervical HPV16 infection that either progressed to CIN3+ or cleared (not recorded which). The J gene is TRBJ2-2, the V gene TRBV7-6, with D perhaps matching TRBD2 (5 bases). Sequenced input: blood buffy coat. CDR3 sequence: CASSLISGSNTGELFF. The covered CDR3 bases are TGTGCCAGCAGCTTAATCAGCGGTTCGAACACCGGGGAG.